The text below deals with one T cell receptor beta chain. Original analysis: It was from reference gene primer amplification that nucleated cell counts were estimated. The assay was immunoSEQ multiplex PCR, and TCRdb's table has in-frame clones only and misses some. The V and J calls and clone size are taken from that table; D and trimming were inferred from the DNA. The sample carries about 160,000 clones, roughly 74% recorded once. This sample is drawn from a study of blood T cell repertoires in COVID-19. Per the germline V gene, CDR1 is MNHEY and CDR2 is SMNVEV (reference sequence). Trimming took 6 bases from V and 5 from J, leaving 11 bases between them. CDR3 length equals 12 residues.

This sequence originates from a woman aged 80 or over with acute or convalescent COVID-19. The material sequenced was peripheral blood. The chain has TRBV27 and TRBJ2-7, with D tentatively TRBD1 (6 bases). The CDR3, as DNA: TGTGCCAGCAGAACAGGGATGCACGAGCAGTACTTC. Its protein product is CASRTGMHEQYF.